A selection of T cell receptor beta chains follows, all from one sample in a study of blood T cells in healthy people across ages. TCRdb used MiXCR to reprocess the 5' RACE reads, holding one entry per CDR3 protein. The repertoire holds roughly 700,000 distinct CDR3 sequences, around 48% seen once, with roughly 31% in the top ten. The sample consisted of blood. Every receptor here comes from a woman in her sixties or seventies in good health. CDR3s include the opening cysteine and the closing phenylalanine or tryptophan. The D gene is left open where the match is weak. Some rows have no size entry. The others give once, few or many, or a class for an expanded clone.

D: -; size: -; J: TRBJ2-1; V: TRBV7-2; CDR3: CAGSLFLLAANRYNEQFF; DNA: TGTGCCGGCAGCTTATTCCTACTAGCTGCGAATCGCTACAATGAGCAGTTCTTC
D: TRBD1; size: -; J: TRBJ2-3; V: TRBV10-3; CDR3: CAISVGTVTDTQYF; DNA: TGTGCCATCAGTGTCGGGACAGTGACAGATACGCAGTATTTT
D: TRBD2; size: -; J: TRBJ2-3; V: TRBV9; CDR3: CASSVLAGRASTDTQYF; DNA: TGTGCCAGCAGCGTGCTAGCGGGGCGTGCTAGCACAGATACGCAGTATTTT
D: -; size: -; J: TRBJ1-1; V: TRBV7-9; CDR3: CASSSGRPNTEAFF; DNA: TGTGCCAGCAGCTCAGGTCGGCCGAACACTGAAGCTTTCTTT
D: -; size: -; J: TRBJ2-7; V: TRBV6-5; CDR3: CASSYSGSGTYEQYF; DNA: TGTGCCAGCAGTTACTCTGGTAGCGGAACCTACGAGCAGTACTTC
D: TRBD2; size: -; J: TRBJ2-1; V: TRBV7-3; CDR3: CASSLRLAGGFNEQFF; DNA: TGTGCCAGCAGCTTAAGACTAGCGGGAGGTTTCAATGAGCAGTTCTTC
D: TRBD1; size: -; J: TRBJ1-4; V: TRBV7-2; CDR3: CASSHTDRGLEKLFF; DNA: TGTGCCAGCAGCCATACGGACAGGGGACTCGAAAAACTGTTTTTT
D: -; size: -; J: TRBJ2-1; V: TRBV20-1; CDR3: CSAAFGNEQFF; DNA: TGCAGTGCCGCATTTGGGAATGAGCAGTTCTTC
D: TRBD2; size: -; J: TRBJ2-2; V: TRBV29-1; CDR3: CSVEDPTSGIGGTGELFF; DNA: TGCAGCGTTGAAGATCCTACTAGCGGGATCGGGGGCACCGGGGAGCTGTTTTTT
D: -; size: -; J: TRBJ2-5; V: TRBV5-1; CDR3: CASTIRETQYF; DNA: TGCGCCAGCACGATCCGAGAGACCCAGTACTTC
D: -; size: -; J: TRBJ2-7; V: TRBV20-1; CDR3: CSARIADIAPGYEQYF; DNA: TGCAGTGCTAGAATCGCGGACATCGCCCCTGGTTACGAGCAGTACTTC
D: -; size: once; J: TRBJ2-3; V: TRBV29-1; CDR3: CSVEARGSNRPDTQYF; DNA: TGCAGCGTTGAAGCTCGGGGCAGTAACCGGCCAGATACGCAGTATTTT
D: TRBD1; size: -; J: TRBJ1-1; V: TRBV6-5; CDR3: CASRKTGGEAFF; DNA: TGTGCCAGCAGGAAGACAGGGGGTGAAGCTTTCTTT
D: -; size: -; J: TRBJ2-4; V: TRBV15; CDR3: CATSSPSRDKNIQYF; DNA: TGTGCCACCAGCAGCCCTTCGAGGGACAAAAACATTCAGTACTTC
D: -; size: few; J: TRBJ2-2; V: TRBV27; CDR3: CASSFGQRNTGELFF; DNA: TGTGCCAGCAGTTTTGGACAGAGGAACACCGGGGAGCTGTTTTTT
D: -; size: -; J: TRBJ2-3; V: TRBV20-1; CDR3: CSARSRQTRSTDTQYF; DNA: TGCAGTGCTAGAAGCCGACAGACTAGGAGCACAGATACGCAGTATTTT
D: -; size: few; J: TRBJ2-7; V: TRBV7-2; CDR3: CASSPDIQGSYEQYF; DNA: TGTGCCAGCAGCCCCGACATACAGGGCTCCTACGAGCAGTACTTC
D: -; size: -; J: TRBJ1-2; V: TRBV7-6; CDR3: CASSLAADSFGEDGYTF; DNA: TGTGCCAGCAGCTTAGCTGCGGACAGCTTTGGAGAGGATGGCTACACCTTC
D: -; size: -; J: TRBJ2-3; V: TRBV7-7; CDR3: CASSLLALSTDTQYF; DNA: TGTGCCAGCAGCTTACTAGCGCTCAGCACAGATACGCAGTATTTT
D: -; size: once; J: TRBJ2-5; V: TRBV7-9; CDR3: CASSSQGGEETQYF; DNA: TGTGCCAGCAGCTCTCAGGGGGGAGAAGAGACCCAGTACTTC
D: TRBD1; size: -; J: TRBJ2-7; V: TRBV12-3/TRBV12-4; CDR3: CASSPRQGASEQYF; DNA: TGTGCCAGCAGCCCCCGGCAGGGGGCGTCCGAGCAGTACTTC
D: -; size: -; J: TRBJ2-3; V: TRBV27; CDR3: CASSLRGREFLADTQYF; DNA: TGTGCCAGCAGTTTACGGGGCAGGGAGTTTTTAGCAGATACGCAGTATTTT
D: -; size: -; J: TRBJ2-1; V: TRBV3-1; CDR3: CASSQDCWRVLGNEQFF; DNA: TGTGCCAGCAGCCAAGATTGCTGGCGGGTACTCGGGAATGAGCAGTTCTTC
D: TRBD1; size: -; J: TRBJ2-1; V: TRBV11-2; CDR3: CAGSHDRVGHEQFF; DNA: TGTGCCGGCAGCCACGACAGGGTGGGGCATGAGCAGTTCTTC
D: TRBD2; size: few; J: TRBJ2-4; V: TRBV18; CDR3: CASSPPGGTGGLQQYF; DNA: TGTGCCAGCTCACCACCGGGAGGGACTGGAGGATTGCAGCAGTACTTC
D: TRBD2; size: -; J: TRBJ2-7; V: TRBV5-1; CDR3: CASSLELAGSYEQYF; DNA: TGCGCCAGCAGCTTGGAGCTAGCGGGCTCCTACGAGCAGTACTTC
D: -; size: -; J: TRBJ1-2; V: TRBV20-1; CDR3: CSADPRGNGVYGYTF; DNA: TGCAGCGCAGATCCCCGGGGAAACGGGGTCTATGGCTACACCTTC
D: TRBD2; size: -; J: TRBJ2-7; V: TRBV4-2; CDR3: CASRVGLAGPYEQYF; DNA: TGTGCCAGCAGGGTGGGACTAGCGGGACCCTACGAGCAGTACTTC
D: TRBD1; size: -; J: TRBJ2-7; V: TRBV28; CDR3: CASSGFTGQVSYEQYF; DNA: TGTGCCAGCAGTGGATTCACGGGACAGGTCTCCTACGAGCAGTACTTC
D: TRBD1; size: -; J: TRBJ1-2; V: TRBV29-1; CDR3: CSVGDRAEYGYTF; DNA: TGCAGCGTTGGGGACAGGGCAGAGTATGGCTACACCTTC
D: TRBD1; size: few; J: TRBJ2-3; V: TRBV29-1; CDR3: CSARDRVTDTQYF; DNA: TGCAGCGCCCGGGACAGGGTAACAGATACGCAGTATTTT
D: -; size: few; J: TRBJ2-4; V: TRBV29-1; CDR3: CSGGDKNIQYF; DNA: TGCAGCGGGGGGGACAAAAACATTCAGTACTTC
D: TRBD2; size: few; J: TRBJ2-7; V: TRBV12-3/TRBV12-4; CDR3: CASSTGTSNEQYF; DNA: TGTGCCAGCAGTACCGGGACTAGCAACGAGCAGTACTTC
D: TRBD1; size: -; J: TRBJ1-4; V: TRBV4-3; CDR3: CASSQVRTGEEKLFF; DNA: TGCGCCAGCAGCCAAGTAAGGACAGGGGAGGAAAAACTGTTTTTT
D: TRBD1; size: -; J: TRBJ1-3; V: TRBV4-2; CDR3: CASSQDWTGGNTIYF; DNA: TGTGCCAGCAGCCAAGATTGGACAGGGGGAAACACCATATATTTT
D: TRBD1; size: few; J: TRBJ1-2; V: TRBV7-2; CDR3: CASSPRTGLNYGYTF; DNA: TGTGCCAGCAGCCCAAGGACAGGGCTAAACTATGGCTACACCTTC
D: -; size: -; J: TRBJ2-1; V: TRBV10-3; CDR3: CAINPTPSSYNEQFF; DNA: TGTGCCATCAACCCGACTCCGAGCTCCTACAATGAGCAGTTCTTC
D: TRBD1; size: few; J: TRBJ2-7; V: TRBV7-2; CDR3: CASSSNRQGLYEQYF; DNA: TGTGCCAGCAGCTCCAACCGACAGGGCCTCTACGAGCAGTACTTC
D: TRBD2; size: -; J: TRBJ2-1; V: TRBV7-9; CDR3: CASSTFTRSGRGTNEQFF; DNA: TGTGCCAGCAGCACCTTCACTCGTAGCGGGAGAGGTACCAATGAGCAGTTCTTC
D: TRBD1; size: -; J: TRBJ2-5; V: TRBV10-3; CDR3: CAISENGRGQETQYF; DNA: TGTGCCATCAGTGAAAACGGCAGGGGGCAAGAGACCCAGTACTTC
D: -; size: -; J: TRBJ2-7; V: TRBV2; CDR3: CASRGVQNYEQYF; DNA: TGTGCCAGCCGTGGAGTCCAGAATTACGAGCAGTACTTC
D: -; size: few; J: TRBJ1-4; V: TRBV5-1; CDR3: CASSFGPGEEKLFF; DNA: TGCGCCAGCAGCTTTGGACCTGGAGAGGAAAAACTGTTTTTT
D: -; size: -; J: TRBJ2-7; V: TRBV28; CDR3: CASGRGSYEQYF; DNA: TGTGCCAGCGGAAGGGGATCCTACGAGCAGTACTTC
D: TRBD1; size: few; J: TRBJ2-7; V: TRBV20-1; CDR3: CSARDSAGDRLYEQYF; DNA: TGCAGTGCTAGAGATAGCGCAGGGGACAGGTTGTACGAGCAGTACTTC
D: -; size: -; J: TRBJ1-2; V: TRBV6-5; CDR3: CASSRTGAGVTSYTF; DNA: TGTGCCAGCAGCCGCACCGGAGCAGGGGTTACGAGCTACACCTTC
D: -; size: -; J: TRBJ2-2; V: TRBV13; CDR3: CASSQGPTGELFF; DNA: TGTGCCAGCAGCCAAGGACCCACCGGGGAGCTGTTTTTT
D: -; size: -; J: TRBJ2-5; V: TRBV7-2; CDR3: CASSPPGYNEQYF; DNA: TGTGCCAGCAGCCCTCCTGGCTACAATGAGCAGTACTTC
D: -; size: once; J: TRBJ2-2; V: TRBV29-1; CDR3: CSVSGSPTGELFF; DNA: TGCAGCGTTTCGGGCAGCCCAACCGGGGAGCTGTTTTTT
D: -; size: -; J: TRBJ1-2; V: TRBV5-8; CDR3: CASSLASRGTYGYTF; DNA: TGTGCCAGCAGCTTGGCGTCCCGGGGCACCTATGGCTACACCTTC
D: -; size: -; J: TRBJ2-6; V: TRBV28; CDR3: CASSSGTDSGANVLTF; DNA: TGTGCCAGCAGTTCTGGGACGGACTCTGGGGCCAACGTCCTGACTTTC
D: -; size: few; J: TRBJ2-5; V: TRBV30; CDR3: CAWDVPGGKTQYF; DNA: TGTGCCTGGGATGTCCCCGGGGGAAAGACCCAGTACTTC
D: -; size: -; J: TRBJ1-3; V: TRBV18; CDR3: CASSPYGRDSGNTIYF; DNA: TGTGCCAGCTCACCATATGGAAGGGACTCTGGAAACACCATATATTTT
D: -; size: -; J: TRBJ1-2; V: TRBV7-2; CDR3: CASSPGWGNYGYTF; DNA: TGTGCCAGCAGCCCAGGGTGGGGAAACTATGGCTACACCTTC
D: TRBD1; size: few; J: TRBJ2-5; V: TRBV7-2; CDR3: CASSNRQGSKTQYF; DNA: TGTGCCAGCAGCAATCGACAGGGTTCGAAGACCCAGTACTTC